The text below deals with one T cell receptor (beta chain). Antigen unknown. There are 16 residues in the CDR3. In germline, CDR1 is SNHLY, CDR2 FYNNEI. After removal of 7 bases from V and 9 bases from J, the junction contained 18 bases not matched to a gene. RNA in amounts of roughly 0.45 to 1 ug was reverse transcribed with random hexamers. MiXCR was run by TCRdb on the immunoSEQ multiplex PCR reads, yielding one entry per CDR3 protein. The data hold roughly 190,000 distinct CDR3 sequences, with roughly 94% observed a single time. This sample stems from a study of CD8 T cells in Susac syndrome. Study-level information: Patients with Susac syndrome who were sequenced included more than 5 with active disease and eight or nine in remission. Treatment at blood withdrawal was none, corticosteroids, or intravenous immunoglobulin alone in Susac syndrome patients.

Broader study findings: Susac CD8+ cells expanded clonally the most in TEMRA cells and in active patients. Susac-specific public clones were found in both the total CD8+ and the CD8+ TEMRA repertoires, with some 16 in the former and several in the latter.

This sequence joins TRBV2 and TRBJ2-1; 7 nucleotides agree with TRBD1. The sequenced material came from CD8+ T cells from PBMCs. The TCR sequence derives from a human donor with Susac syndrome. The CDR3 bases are TGTGCCAGCATCGGGATGGGACAGAAACCGGTTGGTGAGCAGTTCTTC. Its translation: CASIGMGQKPVGEQFF.